This T cell receptor (beta chain) is drawn from a study of OX40 agonist ivuxolimab in advanced cancers. Study information: Ivuxolimab, an antibody that agonizes OX40 (CD134), was administered to the patients. The dose of intravenous ivuxolimab that patients received every 2 weeks ranged from 0.01 to 10 mg/kg. General study points: What antigens the expanded peripheral T cells recognized was never established.

Regarding this clone: What it recognizes is unknown.

Sequenced by immunoSEQ multiplex PCR; TCRdb stores in-frame clones only, minus some. The profile shows under 100,000 clones, around 92% of them singletons. J was trimmed by 2 bases and V by 4 bases; bases with no gene match: 9. Looked up from germline, CDR1 is SGHVS and CDR2 is FNYEAQ. The CDR3 is made up of 17 amino acids. This sequence was found in an adult with an advanced solid tumor such as melanoma, head and neck, liver or kidney cancer. The chain links TRBV7-6 to TRBJ1-1, with TRBD1 matching over 11 bases. The material was CD4+ or CD8+ T cells sorted from blood, obtained in a trial of the OX40 agonist ivuxolimab. CDR3 DNA sequence: TGTGCCAGCAGCTCCCCAGCCGGGACAGGGGGAAACACTGAAGCTTTCTTT. Protein product: CASSSPAGTGGNTEAFF.